What follows are 8 T cell receptor beta chains derived from one specimen sequenced in a study of Ad26.COV2.S vaccination and SARS-CoV-2 variants. Repertoires were generated with immunoSEQ multiplex PCR, while TCRdb's copy carries only in-frame clones and drops some. The data contain about 350,000 clones, 92% of them singletons. Specimen: peripheral blood, collected after recovery from COVID-19. These receptors all come from a human donor who had recovered from COVID-19.

The chain couples TRBV9 to TRBJ2-3; 9 nucleotides agree with TRBD2. The CDR3 loop spans 16 amino acids. The V gene's germline CDR1 is SGDLS and CDR2 YYNGEE. With 0 bases clipped from V and 1 base from J, the junction kept 3 bases outside the gene matches. Written as DNA, the CDR3 is TGTGCCAGCAGCGTAGTCGGCGGGGGGGGCACAGATACGCAGTATTTT. It encodes CASSVVGGGGTDTQYF.

This chain uses TRBV28 with TRBJ1-2; no reliable D call. The V and J ends lost 5 bases and 0 bases respectively, with 7 bases between them. The CDR3 is 13 amino acids. Germline V gene lookup returns CDR1 MDHEN and CDR2 SYDVKM. CDR3 in DNA: TGTGCCAGCAGTAAGAAAGCTAACTATGGCTACACCTTC. Translated, it gives CASSKKANYGYTF.

This sequence joins TRBV10-3 and TRBJ2-2, with 12 positions matching TRBD1. With V trimmed by 5 bases and J by 1 base, 8 bases remained unmatched. The CDR3 spans 18 residues. Germline V gene lookup returns CDR1 ENHRY and CDR2 SYGVKD. The CDR3 spells CAISNWGQGAKNTGELFF. Written as DNA, the CDR3 is TGTGCCATCAGTAATTGGGGACAGGGGGCAAAGAACACCGGGGAGCTGTTTTTT.

The chain recombines TRBV18 with TRBJ1-1; D is uncertain. Germline V gives CDR1 KGHSH, CDR2 LQKENI. The V end lost 5 bases, the J end lost 1 base, and 8 bases lay between the germline ends. The CDR3 covers 13 residues. CDR3 sequence: CASSDTSNTEAFF. CDR3 in DNA: TGTGCCAGCTCAGACACATCGAACACTGAAGCTTTCTTT. Complete variable domain (other parts from reference TRBV18 and TRBJ1-1): NAGVMQNPRHLVRRRGQEARLRCSPMKGHSHVYWYRQLPEEGLKFMVYLQKENIIDESGMPKERFSAEFPKEGPSILRIQQVVRGDSAAYFCASSDTSNTEAFFGQGTRLTVV.

The V and J genes are TRBV3-1 (or the pseudogene TRBV3-2) and TRBJ1-5; D uncertain. Germline V CDR1 and CDR2: LGHDT, YNNKEL (reference sequence). Deletions cut 1 base from V and 4 bases from J, with 8 bases between. CDR3 size: 14 residues. CDR3 nucleotides: TGTGCCAGCAGCCAAGCGAGCCAGAATCAGCCCCAGCATTTT. It yields the protein CASSQASQNQPQHF.

DNA of the CDR3: TGCGCCAGCAGCTTGGCCTGGGCTGGGTCCTCGAGCTCCTATAATTCACCCCTCCACTTT. Translated, it gives CASSLAWAGSSSSYNSPLHF. The chain employs TRBV5-1 and TRBJ1-6, with D unresolved. V was clipped by 0 bases and J by 0 bases, with 19 bases between them. The CDR3 extends over 20 amino acids. Per the germline V gene, CDR1 is SGHRS and CDR2 is YFSETQ.

The chain employs TRBV6-6 and TRBJ1-2; D possibly corresponds to TRBD1 (6 bases). Germline V gene sequence: CDR1 MNHNY, CDR2 SVGAGI (reference sequence). Trimming cost V 6 bases and J 8 bases, with 13 bases left between them. The CDR3 contains 12 residues. CDR3 in DNA: TGTGCCAGCAGATCCACAGGGCCCGGCTACACCTTC. It specifies CASRSTGPGYTF.

The chain links TRBV5-6 to TRBJ1-1; TRBD1 agrees at 9 bases. J gave up 11 bases and V 3 bases, and 11 bases lay outside the gene matches. The CDR3 length is 14 residues. Germline assignment: CDR1 SGHDT and CDR2 YYEEEE. CDR3 in amino acids: CASSWPTGGSRAFF. CDR3 nucleotide sequence: TGTGCCAGCAGCTGGCCAACAGGGGGCAGCAGGGCTTTCTTT.